The 32 T cell receptor beta chains given below trace back to one sample, sequenced in a study of CD8 T cells in ankylosing spondylitis (dated by TCRdb to 2017 to 2019). To prepare the library, 5' RACE was applied. These reads were obtained on an Illumina HiSeq 2500. The raw public reads went through TCRdb reprocessing: fastp at Q25, MiXCR clone calling, in-frame beta chains kept. Entries are consolidated by CDR3 protein sequence, retaining the most common genes and DNA. The sample data list some 90,000 distinct CDR3 sequences, and around 25% of these were observed just once. The ten largest clones capture around 56% of the sample. Specimen: blood, either unsorted or a sorted T cell fraction (not recorded which). The receptors originated from a male donor with ankylosing spondylitis or in good health (not recorded which).

This chain links TRBV7-2 with TRBJ1-5; D is undetermined. CDR3 length equals 13 residues. Trimming pared 4 bases from V and 7 bases from J, leaving 11 bases between. Germline values: CDR1 SGHTA, CDR2 FQGNSA. DNA for the CDR3: TGTGCCAGCAGCTCACGGGGTGAACAGCCCCAGCATTTT. Protein product: CASSSRGEQPQHF.

The gene calls are TRBV5-1 and TRBJ2-5; D remains ambiguous. CDR3 size: 15 residues. CDR1 is SGHRS and CDR2 is YFSETQ in the germline V gene. With 2 bases removed from V and 1 base from J, the gap between germline ends came to 12 bases. The CDR3 sequence: CASSFTQESQETQYF. CDR3 DNA: TGCGCCAGCAGCTTTACCCAGGAGTCCCAAGAGACCCAGTACTTC.

The chain carries TRBV5-1 and TRBJ2-3; D gene uncertain. Germline lookup yields CDR1 SGHRS and CDR2 YFSETQ. This CDR3 region has 12 residues. Trimming pared 0 bases from V and 4 bases from J, leaving 3 bases between. CDR3 amino acids: CASSLVSDTQYF. The DNA of the CDR3 is TGCGCCAGCAGCTTGGTATCAGATACGCAGTATTTT.

This clonotype was detected a few times. The chain combines TRBV20-1 with TRBJ2-2; D is uncertain. The CDR3 length is 15 residues. The V gene lost 0 bases and the J gene lost 0 bases, with 8 bases spanning the gap. Germline V gives CDR1 DFQATT, CDR2 SNEGSKA (reference sequence). The CDR3 protein is CSARDKLTNTGELFF. The CDR3 bases are TGCAGTGCTAGAGATAAACTTACGAACACCGGGGAGCTGTTTTTT.

This clonotype was found a few times. V gene TRBV7-6 combines with J gene TRBJ2-1; 10 bases fit TRBD2. Germline lookup yields CDR1 SGHVS and CDR2 FNYEAQ. V dropped 5 bases and J dropped 3; count of bases not matched to a gene: 10. CDR3 size: 17 residues. The CDR3 nucleotides read TGTGCCAGCAGCCCACGTCTTAGCGGGAGGCGCTACAATGAGCAGTTCTTC. It encodes CASSPRLSGRRYNEQFF.

This clonotype was detected only a few times. This rearrangement joins TRBV12-3 or TRBV12-4 to TRBJ1-2; perhaps TRBD1 as D (5 bases). The CDR3 runs to 14 residues. Trimming left V 6 bases short and J 2 bases short, with 13 bases between. The CDR3 spells CASSFEWGNYGYTF. The CDR3 DNA is TGTGCCAGCAGCTTCGAGTGGGGGAACTATGGCTACACCTTC.

The gene calls are TRBV12-3 or TRBV12-4 and TRBJ2-1, with 12 bases aligning to TRBD2. V trimming: 2 bases; J trimming: 10 bases; junction bases outside the gene matches: 6. The CDR3 is 15 residues long. Here the CDR3 reads CASSLRLAGVSEQFF. Written as DNA, the CDR3 is TGTGCCAGCAGTTTAAGACTAGCGGGAGTAAGCGAGCAGTTCTTC.

This clonotype was picked up a small number of times. The chain combines TRBV20-1 with TRBJ2-1, with TRBD2 as a possible D gene (6 bases). Germline loops: CDR1 DFQATT, CDR2 SNEGSKA (reference sequence). V was shortened by 5 bases and J by 0 bases, with 20 bases between the two germline ends. The CDR3 sequence is 17 residues long. The CDR3 here is CSARPLLARSSYNEQFF. The CDR3 DNA follows: TGCAGTGCTCGCCCGTTGCTAGCGAGGAGCTCCTACAATGAGCAGTTCTTC.

This clonotype was seen only a few times. The gene calls are TRBV7-2 and TRBJ1-2, with D uncertain. Trimming removed 3 bases at V and 2 bases at J, with 10 bases between. The CDR3 sequence is 14 residues long. Per germline, CDR1 SGHTA and CDR2 FQGNSA. CDR3 residues: CASSFGGRNYGYTF. In DNA form, the CDR3 reads TGTGCCAGCAGCTTTGGAGGGAGAAACTATGGCTACACCTTC.

The CDR3, as DNA: TGCGCCAGCAGCAATCACTCAGGGGCAGGGTCCCAGTACTTC. It codes for CASSNHSGAGSQYF. The J gene is TRBJ2-5, the V gene TRBV5-1, with D perhaps matching TRBD1 (6 bases). The V end lost 4 bases, the J end lost 9 bases, and 19 bases lay between the germline ends. Germline lookup yields CDR1 SGHRS and CDR2 YFSETQ. The CDR3 consists of 14 residues.

This clonotype turned up a few times. V gene TRBV15 combines with J gene TRBJ2-5, with 8 nucleotides matching TRBD2. CDR1 is LNHNV, CDR2 YYDKDF, per germline (reference sequence). Trimming at V came to 3 bases and at J to 5 bases, leaving 8 bases not matched to a gene. The CDR3 is made up of 15 amino acids. Written as DNA, the CDR3 is TGTGCCACCAGCAGGGAAAGCGGGAGTAAGGAGACCCAGTACTTC. Translated, it gives CATSRESGSKETQYF.

This clonotype was counted only a few times. V and J are TRBV7-9 and TRBJ2-5, with 7 bases lining up with TRBD1. This CDR3 comprises 12 residues. V shed 3 bases, J shed 12 bases, and the junction held 7 bases outside the gene matches. Germline-derived CDR1 and CDR2 are SEHNR and FQNEAQ (reference sequence). The CDR3: CASSFSSGQEYF. The CDR3 DNA reads as TGTGCCAGCAGCTTCTCTTCTGGACAGGAGTACTTC. The variable domain in full, completed from reference TRBV7-9 and TRBJ2-5, reads DTGVSQNPRHKITKRGQNVTFRCDPISEHNRLYWYRQTLGQGPEFLTYFQNEAQLEKSRLLSDRFSAERPKGSFSTLEIQRTEQGDSAMYLCASSFSSGQEYFGPGTRLLVL.

This clonotype was detected only a few times. The chain employs TRBV7-9 and TRBJ2-1; 13 positions agree with TRBD2. Germline CDR1 SEHNR, CDR2 FQNEAQ (reference sequence). This CDR3 has 16 residues. V lost 5 bases, J lost 6 bases, and 7 bases stayed unmatched. CDR3 amino acids: CASSPWTSGGSNEQFF. The CDR3 nucleotides are TGTGCCAGCAGCCCCTGGACTAGCGGGGGATCCAATGAGCAGTTCTTC.

Remarks on this clonotype: A read error may account for a junction end that differs from germline. The chain couples TRBV12-3 or TRBV12-4 to TRBJ1-1; D unclear. The CDR3 loop spans 13 amino acids. The CDR3 sequence is CASSLRTNTGAFF. The DNA for the CDR3 is TGTGCCAGCAGTTTACGCACGAACACTGGAGCTTTCTTT.

This chain joins TRBV5-1 and TRBJ1-5, with no clear D. CDR3 length: 14 amino acids. CDR1 is SGHRS, CDR2 YFSETQ, per germline. Trimming cost V 0 bases and J 3 bases, with 7 bases left between them. This CDR3 is CASSLAGDNQPQHF. The CDR3 DNA sequence: TGCGCCAGCAGCTTGGCCGGGGACAATCAGCCCCAGCATTTT.

The chain combines TRBV5-1 with TRBJ2-5; maybe TRBD2 (6 bases). Trimming took 0 bases from V and 5 from J, leaving 8 bases between them. Germline V gene lookup returns CDR1 SGHRS and CDR2 YFSETQ. The CDR3 runs 13 residues. CDR3 nucleotide sequence: TGCGCCAGCAGCTTGGCACGGGGGGAGACCCAGTACTTC. Protein: CASSLARGETQYF.

The J gene is TRBJ1-5, the V gene TRBV20-1; D is unresolved. V lost 2 bases, J lost 2 bases, and 22 bases lay in between. From germline, CDR1 is DFQATT and CDR2 SNEGSKA (reference sequence). The CDR3 covers 18 residues. CDR3 sequence: CSARSTDRRGYRNQPQHF. The CDR3 DNA reads TGCAGTGCTAGATCGACGGATCGGCGGGGATATCGCAATCAGCCCCAGCATTTT.

The chain carries TRBV20-1 and TRBJ1-6; 9 nucleotides agree with TRBD1. V trimming: 6 bases; J trimming: 0 bases; junction bases outside the gene matches: 3. Germline V lookup: CDR1 DFQATT, CDR2 SNEGSKA (reference sequence). This CDR3 is built from 15 residues. The CDR3 sequence is CSAGQGSSYNSPLHF. The DNA for the CDR3 is TGCAGTGCAGGACAGGGGAGCTCCTATAATTCACCCCTCCACTTT.

The chain couples TRBV5-6 to TRBJ2-2; D uncertain. Germline V lookup: CDR1 SGHDT, CDR2 YYEEEE. The CDR3 has 17 amino acids. Trimming removed 6 bases at V and 5 bases at J, with 23 bases between. The CDR3 sequence is CASTGYGPEYKTGELFF. In DNA form, the CDR3 reads TGTGCCAGCACCGGATACGGACCCGAATATAAGACCGGGGAGCTGTTTTTT.

The chain has TRBV20-1 and TRBJ2-7; 7 nucleotides agree with TRBD2. Germline lookup yields CDR1 DFQATT and CDR2 SNEGSKA (reference sequence). The CDR3 extends over 17 amino acids. V dropped 3 bases and J dropped 0; count of bases not matched to a gene: 14. The CDR3 loop reads CSASPSTGGSISYEQYF. As DNA, the CDR3 is TGCAGTGCTAGCCCATCAACGGGCGGGAGTATCTCCTACGAGCAGTACTTC.

The chain employs TRBV7-9 and TRBJ1-1; D not certain. The CDR3 covers 14 residues. The V end was cut by 5 bases, the J end by 1 base, with 11 bases between. Germline CDR1 and CDR2: SEHNR and FQNEAQ (reference sequence). CDR3 region: CASSREYKNTEAFF. In DNA, the CDR3 is TGTGCCAGCAGCCGAGAATATAAGAACACTGAAGCTTTCTTT. Variable domain in full (rest from reference TRBV7-9 and TRBJ1-1): DTGVSQNPRHKITKRGQNVTFRCDPISEHNRLYWYRQTLGQGPEFLTYFQNEAQLEKSRLLSDRFSAERPKGSFSTLEIQRTEQGDSAMYLCASSREYKNTEAFFGQGTRLTVV.

This chain links TRBV20-1 with TRBJ2-2; D gene uncertain. The CDR3 runs 14 residues. Deletions cut 0 bases from V and 3 bases from J, with 8 bases between. CDR1 is DFQATT, CDR2 SNEGSKA, per germline (reference sequence). CDR3 nucleotides: TGCAGTGCTAGAGATATCCGGGACACCGGGGAGCTGTTTTTT. Amino acid sequence: CSARDIRDTGELFF.

The chain carries TRBV9 and TRBJ2-1; the D gene is possibly TRBD2 (6 bases). CDR1 SGDLS and CDR2 YYNGEE come from the germline V gene. The CDR3 runs to 15 residues. Trimming took off 2 bases at V and 5 bases at J, with 14 bases between the two ends. CDR3 bases: TGTGCCAGCAGCGTGGAGGGGAGCGGACACAATGAGCAGTTCTTC. It encodes CASSVEGSGHNEQFF.

The rearrangement joins TRBV12-3 or TRBV12-4 to TRBJ2-2; D not resolved. With 6 bases removed from V and 5 bases from J, the gap between germline ends came to 19 bases. The CDR3 spans 16 residues. CDR3 protein: CASRPRLSPETGELFF. As DNA, the CDR3 is TGTGCCAGCAGACCACGACTCTCACCTGAAACCGGGGAGCTGTTTTTT.

This clonotype was seen a few times. The rearrangement uses TRBV12-3 or TRBV12-4 and TRBJ2-5, with 9 bases aligning to TRBD1. CDR3 length: 16 residues. The J segment lost 5 bases and the V segment lost 3 bases, leaving 10 bases of the junction unmatched. This chain's CDR3 is CASSFFVTGGMETQYF. In nucleotides, the CDR3 is TGTGCCAGCAGTTTTTTCGTGACAGGGGGTATGGAGACCCAGTACTTC.

In its sample, this clonotype was seen many times. The chain links TRBV12-3 or TRBV12-4 to TRBJ2-5; D unresolved. V was cut by 5 bases and J by 2 bases, with 12 bases left in between. The CDR3 has 14 residues. The CDR3, as DNA: TGTGCCAGCAGTCCCTGGACGGAACAAGAGACCCAGTACTTC. Protein product: CASSPWTEQETQYF.

The chain recombines TRBV7-9 with TRBJ1-2; 8 nucleotides agree with TRBD1. The germline gives CDR1 SEHNR, CDR2 FQNEAQ (reference sequence). The CDR3 is 15 amino acids. The ends lost 1 base at V and 7 bases at J; junction bases unmatched: 8. For the CDR3, the DNA is TGTGCCAGCAGCTTAGGGCCCGCGACAGGGGTTGGCTACACCTTC. Translating it yields CASSLGPATGVGYTF.

The CDR3 region has the DNA TGTGCCAGCTCACCGGGACAGGGTCGCGATGAGCAGTTCTTC. Its translation is CASSPGQGRDEQFF. This chain connects TRBV18 to TRBJ2-1; 9 bases are shared with TRBD1. The V gene end was trimmed by 3 bases and the J gene end by 8 bases; junction bases not matched to a gene: 5. The CDR3 sequence is 14 residues long. The germline V gene encodes CDR1 KGHSH and CDR2 LQKENI.

At least ten counts were recorded for this clonotype. The rearrangement links TRBV27 to TRBJ2-7; D unclear. Trimming took 3 bases from V and 5 from J, leaving 2 bases between them. This CDR3 is built from 10 residues. Germline-derived CDR1 and CDR2 are MNHEY and SMNVEV (reference sequence). The chain's CDR3 is CASSFDEQYV. The CDR3 DNA reads as TGTGCCAGCAGTTTTGACGAGCAGTACGTC.

V and J are TRBV20-1 and TRBJ1-5, with 8 positions matching TRBD1. The CDR3 has 16 amino acids. J was trimmed by 5 bases and V by 5 bases; bases with no gene match: 14. CDR1 DFQATT and CDR2 SNEGSKA come from the germline V gene (reference sequence). This CDR3 reads CSAWLLRQGRDQPQHF. The CDR3 DNA reads TGCAGTGCTTGGCTTCTGAGACAGGGGAGGGATCAGCCCCAGCATTTT.

The chain couples TRBV19 to TRBJ1-5, with D unclear. Germline V CDR1 and CDR2: LNHDA, SQIVND (reference sequence). Trimming removed 11 bases at V and 6 bases at J, with 14 bases between. The CDR3 totals 12 residues. CDR3 sequence: CACRDGGQPQHF. CDR3 bases: TGTGCCTGTCGAGATGGAGGTCAGCCCCAGCATTTT.

This clonotype was counted once. The chain joins TRBV11-2 to TRBJ1-4; D is possibly TRBD1 (6 bases). Germline CDR1 and CDR2: SGHAT and FQNNGV. Trimming removed 6 bases at V and 4 bases at J, with 15 bases between. CDR3 size: 15 residues. The CDR3 sequence: CASRVSGVFNEKLFF. CDR3 sequence (DNA): TGTGCCAGCAGGGTCTCAGGGGTTTTTAATGAAAAACTGTTTTTT.